The subject of this entry is one T cell receptor beta chain. These data originate in a study of T cell responses to AZD1222 COVID-19 vaccine. Germline loops: CDR1 SGHRS, CDR2 YFSETQ. This CDR3 is 15 amino acids long. The ends lost 2 bases at V and 0 bases at J; junction bases unmatched: 4. Clones were read by immunoSEQ multiplex PCR, and TCRdb kept only the in-frame ones, dropping some. The sample contains 95,000 to 150,000 clones, about nine tenths of which appear only once. The receptor was derived from an adult who received the MenACWY meningococcal vaccine as a control. The source material was peripheral blood, sampled 28 days after the second dose of the MenACWY control vaccine. The rearrangement joins TRBV5-1 to TRBJ1-2; the match to TRBD1 covers 7 bases. CDR3 bases: TGCGCCAGCAGCTTCCCGGGACAGCCTAACTATGGCTACACCTTC. The encoded protein is CASSFPGQPNYGYTF.